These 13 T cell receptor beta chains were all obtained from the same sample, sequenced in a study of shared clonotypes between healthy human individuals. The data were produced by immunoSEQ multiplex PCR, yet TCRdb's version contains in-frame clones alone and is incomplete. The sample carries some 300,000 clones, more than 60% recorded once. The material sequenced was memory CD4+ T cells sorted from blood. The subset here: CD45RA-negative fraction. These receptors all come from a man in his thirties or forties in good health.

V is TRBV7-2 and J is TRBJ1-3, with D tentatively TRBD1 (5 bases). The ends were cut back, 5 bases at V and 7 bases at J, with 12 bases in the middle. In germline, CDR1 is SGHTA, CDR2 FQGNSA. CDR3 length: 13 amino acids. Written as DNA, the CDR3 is TGTGCCAGCAGCCAGCAGCAGGGCAACACCATATATTTT. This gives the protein CASSQQQGNTIYF.

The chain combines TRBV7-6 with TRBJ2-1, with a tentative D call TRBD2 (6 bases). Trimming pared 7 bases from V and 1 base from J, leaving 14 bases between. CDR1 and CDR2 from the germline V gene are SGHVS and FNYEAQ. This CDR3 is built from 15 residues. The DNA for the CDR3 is TGTGCCAGCACTCCAGACGCGGGATCCTACAATGAGCAGTTCTTC. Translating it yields CASTPDAGSYNEQFF.

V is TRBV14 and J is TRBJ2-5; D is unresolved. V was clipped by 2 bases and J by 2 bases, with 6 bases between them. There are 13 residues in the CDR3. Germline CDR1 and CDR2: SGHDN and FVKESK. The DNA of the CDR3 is TGTGCCAGCAGCCAACTTGTTCAAGAGACCCAGTACTTC. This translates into CASSQLVQETQYF. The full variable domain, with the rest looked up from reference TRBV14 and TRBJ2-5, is EAGVTQFPSHSVIEKGQTVTLRCDPISGHDNLYWYRRVMGKEIKFLLHFVKESKQDESGMPNNRFLAERTGGTYSTLKVQPAELEDSGVYFCASSQLVQETQYFGPGTRLLVL.

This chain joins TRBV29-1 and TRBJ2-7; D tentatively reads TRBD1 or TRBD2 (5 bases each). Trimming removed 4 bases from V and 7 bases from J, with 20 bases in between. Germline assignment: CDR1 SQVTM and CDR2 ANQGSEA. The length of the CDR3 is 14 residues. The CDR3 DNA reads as TGCAGCGTTGGGGACCAACGGAGTTTTTGGGAGCAGTACTTC. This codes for CSVGDQRSFWEQYF.

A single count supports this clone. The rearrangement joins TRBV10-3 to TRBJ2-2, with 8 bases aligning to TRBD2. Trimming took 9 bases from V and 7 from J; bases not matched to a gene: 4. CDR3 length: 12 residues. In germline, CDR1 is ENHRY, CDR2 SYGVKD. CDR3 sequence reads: CAIGLAGGELFF. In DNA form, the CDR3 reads TGTGCCATAGGACTAGCAGGCGGGGAGCTGTTTTTT.

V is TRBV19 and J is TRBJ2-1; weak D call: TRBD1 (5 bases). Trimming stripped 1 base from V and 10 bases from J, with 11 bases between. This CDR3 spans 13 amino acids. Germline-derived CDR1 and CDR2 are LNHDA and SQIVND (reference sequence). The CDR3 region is CASSIAGFGEQFF. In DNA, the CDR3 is TGTGCCAGTAGTATAGCAGGGTTCGGGGAGCAGTTCTTC.

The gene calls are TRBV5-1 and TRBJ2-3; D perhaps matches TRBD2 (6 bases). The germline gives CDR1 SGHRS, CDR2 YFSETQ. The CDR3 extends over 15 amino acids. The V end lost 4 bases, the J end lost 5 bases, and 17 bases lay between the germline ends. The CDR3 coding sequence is TGCGCCAGCAGCGCGAATCTGGGAGCGGGAGATACGCAGTATTTT. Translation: CASSANLGAGDTQYF.

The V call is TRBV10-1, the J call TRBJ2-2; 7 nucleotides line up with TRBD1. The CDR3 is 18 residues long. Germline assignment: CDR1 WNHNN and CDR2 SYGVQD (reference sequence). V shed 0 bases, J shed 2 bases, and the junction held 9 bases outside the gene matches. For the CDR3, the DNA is TGCGCCAGCAGTGAGTCGTTATTCGACAGGGACAACACCGGGGAGCTGTTTTTT. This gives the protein CASSESLFDRDNTGELFF.

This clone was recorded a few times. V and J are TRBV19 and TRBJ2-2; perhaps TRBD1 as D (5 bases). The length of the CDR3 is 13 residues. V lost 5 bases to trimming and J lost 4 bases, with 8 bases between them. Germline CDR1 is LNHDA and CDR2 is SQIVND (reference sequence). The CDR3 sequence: CASSSGITGELFF. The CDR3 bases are TGTGCCAGTAGTTCAGGGATCACCGGGGAGCTGTTTTTT.

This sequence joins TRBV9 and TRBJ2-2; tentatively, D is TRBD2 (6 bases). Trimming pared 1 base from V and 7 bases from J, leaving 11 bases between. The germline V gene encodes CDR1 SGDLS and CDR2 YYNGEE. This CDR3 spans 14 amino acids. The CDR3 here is CASSVLDSGGELFF. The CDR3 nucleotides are TGTGCCAGCAGCGTACTCGATAGCGGCGGGGAGCTGTTTTTT.

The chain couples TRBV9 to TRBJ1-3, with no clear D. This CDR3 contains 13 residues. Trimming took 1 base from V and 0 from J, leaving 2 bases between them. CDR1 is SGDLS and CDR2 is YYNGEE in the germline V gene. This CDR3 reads CASSVSSGNTIYF. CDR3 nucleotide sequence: TGTGCCAGCAGCGTATCCTCTGGAAACACCATATATTTT.

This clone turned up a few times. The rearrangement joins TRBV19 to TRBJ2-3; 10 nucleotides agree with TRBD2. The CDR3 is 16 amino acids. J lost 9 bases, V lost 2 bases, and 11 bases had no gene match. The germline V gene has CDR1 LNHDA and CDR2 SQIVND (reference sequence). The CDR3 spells CASSIITSGRAPTQYF. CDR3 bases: TGTGCCAGTAGTATAATCACAAGCGGGAGGGCCCCAACGCAGTATTTT. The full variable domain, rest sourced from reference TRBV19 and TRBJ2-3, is DGGITQSPKYLFRKEGQNVTLSCEQNLNHDAMYWYRQDPGQGLRLIYYSQIVNDFQKGDIAEGYSVSREKKESFPLTVTSAQKNPTAFYLCASSIITSGRAPTQYFGPGTRLTVL.

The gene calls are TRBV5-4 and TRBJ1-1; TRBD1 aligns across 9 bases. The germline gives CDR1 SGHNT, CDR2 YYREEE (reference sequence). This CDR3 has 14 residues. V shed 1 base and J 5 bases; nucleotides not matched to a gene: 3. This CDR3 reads CASSLKGQGTEAFF. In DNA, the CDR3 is TGTGCCAGCAGCTTGAAAGGACAGGGGACTGAAGCTTTCTTT.